This TCR beta chain is from a study of identical twins. In TCRdb, the 5' RACE reads were re-called with MiXCR into one record per CDR3 protein. This table holds 1.5 million to 2 million distinct CDR3 sequences, about 32% found once. Findings and limits, study-wide: Invariant MAIT and iNKT cells are populations that could partly confound zero-insertion analyses.

Details on this clonotype: Its antigen is not identified.

The sample taken for sequencing was cord blood. The sequence was obtained from a newborn girl in good health.

Written as DNA, the CDR3 is TGCAGTGCACCGCCCAGGGAAGGCAATCAGCCCCAGCATTTT. Its translation: CSAPPREGNQPQHF. This sequence joins TRBV20-1 and TRBJ1-5, with D possibly TRBD1 on 5 matching bases. Germline CDR1 reads DFQATT; CDR2 reads SNEGSKA (reference sequence). With 6 bases removed from V and 2 bases from J, the gap between germline ends came to 14 bases. The CDR3 is 14 residues long.